The 5 T cell receptor beta chains in this list originate from one sample, sequenced in a study of T cells in Graves' hyperthyroidism and ophthalmopathy (dated by TCRdb to the late 2010s). Library preparation was by multiplex PCR. TCRdb lists the instrument as Illumina HiSeq 2000. The TCR beta CDR3 regions were amplified from the RNA transcripts. The TCR CDR3 was subjected to a first round of RT-PCR using the HTBI primer set and the Qiagen OneStep RT-PCR kit. TCRdb passed the public sequencing reads through fastp at Q25 and MiXCR, retaining productive beta sequences. Rows matching on CDR3 protein sequence are summarized as one entry with the most common DNA and genes. This sample comprises around 390,000 distinct CDR3 sequences, 14% of them detected only once. About 19% of the sample is in the top ten clones. The sample was blood. These receptors originate from a woman aged 30 to 39 with Graves' ophthalmopathy.

This clonotype has a count of ten or more. The chain recombines TRBV7-8 with TRBJ1-4, with a tentative D call TRBD1 (6 bases). Between the trimmed V and J ends, which lost 5 bases and 4 bases, there was a span of 14 bases. The CDR3 runs to 15 residues. Germline CDR1 SGHVS, CDR2 FQNEAQ. The CDR3 sequence: CASSPGQRYNEKLFF. CDR3 bases: TGTGCCAGCAGCCCCGGACAGCGTTATAATGAAAAACTGTTTTTT. Supplemented by reference TRBV7-8 and TRBJ1-4, the full variable domain reads GAGVSQSPRYKVAKRGQDVALRCDPISGHVSLFWYQQALGQGPEFLTYFQNEAQLDKSGLPSDRFFAERPEGSVSTLKIQRTQQEDSAVYLCASSPGQRYNEKLFFGSGTQLSVL.

On this clonotype: Being one base from a much bigger clone, this may be a read error. This chain joins TRBV6-2 or TRBV6-3 and TRBJ2-7; D might be TRBD2 (6 bases). The germline gives CDR1 MNHEY, CDR2 SVGEGT. The CDR3 extends over 14 amino acids. CDR3 sequence: CASSISGTSCEQYF. In DNA, the CDR3 is TGTGCCAGCAGTATATCAGGGACTTCCTGCGAGCAGTACTTC.

The gene calls are TRBV12-3 or TRBV12-4 and TRBJ2-7; TRBD1 aligns across 11 bases. The CDR3 runs 17 residues. With 5 bases clipped from V and 7 bases from J, the junction kept 16 bases outside the gene matches. CDR3 sequence: CASSPIPGTGGITEQYF. The CDR3 DNA reads TGTGCCAGCAGTCCCATTCCGGGGACAGGGGGTATAACTGAGCAGTACTTC.

This clonotype was recorded many times. The chain uses TRBV20-1 and TRBJ1-2; D is unclear. The CDR3 is 12 amino acids. Per germline, CDR1 DFQATT and CDR2 SNEGSKA (reference sequence). The germline V and J ends were trimmed by 5 bases and 0 bases, with 7 bases remaining between them. CDR3: CSAGPTNYGYTF. The CDR3 coding sequence is TGCAGTGCTGGCCCGACTAACTATGGCTACACCTTC.

There are many counts of this clonotype. The chain joins TRBV12-3 or TRBV12-4 to TRBJ1-2, with a weak D call TRBD1 (5 bases). The CDR3 covers 15 residues. Trimming cost V 3 bases and J 4 bases, with 15 bases left between them. DNA for the CDR3: TGTGCCAGCAGTTTCTCGACAGCAAATTCCTATGGCTACACCTTC. It codes for CASSFSTANSYGYTF.